The rows below give T cell receptor beta chains drawn from one sample of a study of blood T cell repertoires in COVID-19. Profiled with immunoSEQ multiplex PCR; TCRdb holds only in-frame clones, not every one. The sample lists about 88,000 clones; around 67% were seen once. The sample taken for sequencing was peripheral blood. These receptors originate from a woman aged 55-69 years in a cohort sampled during active or convalescent COVID-19. Each CDR3 is given with its conserved first and last residue. D genes are given only for firm matches. Rows may omit the clone size; those that give it use once, few, many or a size class.

j_call v_call clone_size d_call cdr3_aa cdr3_nt
TRBJ1-2 TRBV5-1 NA NA CASRQDNYGYTF TGCGCCAGCCGACAGGACAACTATGGCTACACCTTC
TRBJ2-1 TRBV4-1 NA TRBD2 CASSQVGRVSSGAYNEQFF TGCGCCAGCAGCCAAGTAGGGAGGGTTTCTAGCGGGGCCTACAATGAGCAGTTCTTC
TRBJ1-5 TRBV19 NA TRBD1 CASSWGQGNQPQHF TGTGCCAGTAGTTGGGGACAGGGCAATCAGCCCCAGCATTTT
TRBJ2-7 TRBV4-3 NA TRBD2 CASSQDPKNSGGWQYF TGCGCCAGCAGCCAAGATCCTAAGAATAGCGGGGGTTGGCAGTACTTC
TRBJ1-2 TRBV4-1 NA TRBD1 CASSAHRDRDGYTF TGCGCCAGCAGCGCACACCGGGACAGGGATGGCTACACCTTC
TRBJ2-3 TRBV3-1/TRBV3-2 few NA CASSQFRSRSDTQYF TGTGCCAGCAGCCAGTTTAGGTCTAGGTCAGATACGCAGTATTTT
TRBJ1-4 TRBV5-8 once TRBD1 CASSLIVGTVNEKLFF TGTGCCAGCAGCTTGATTGTCGGGACAGTTAATGAAAAACTGTTTTTT
TRBJ1-2 TRBV30 NA NA CAWRANRAANYGYTF TGTGCCTGGAGGGCAAACAGGGCCGCTAACTATGGCTACACCTTC
TRBJ2-7 TRBV9 NA TRBD2 CASSVGGGGTSYEQYF TGTGCCAGCAGCGTAGGAGGCGGGGGAACCTCCTACGAGCAGTACTTC
TRBJ1-2 TRBV2 NA TRBD1 CASSEDRGNYGYTF TGTGCCAGCAGTGAGGACAGGGGGAACTATGGCTACACCTTC
TRBJ2-5 TRBV18 few NA CASSPRVSRQAQETQYF TGTGCCAGCTCACCACGGGTATCAAGACAGGCCCAAGAGACCCAGTACTTC
TRBJ1-6 TRBV18 NA NA CASSINSNSPLHF TGTGCCAGCTCAATCAACAGCAATTCACCCCTCCACTTT
TRBJ1-2 TRBV5-1 few TRBD1 CASSPDRNVGGYTF TGCGCCAGCAGTCCGGACAGGAACGTTGGGGGCTACACCTTC
TRBJ1-1 TRBV5-1 NA NA CASSLNTVNTEAFF TGCGCCAGCAGCTTGAACACCGTGAACACTGAAGCTTTCTTT
TRBJ1-3 TRBV6-5 NA NA CASSQDGKVNTIYF TGTGCCAGCAGTCAGGACGGGAAAGTTAACACCATATATTTT
TRBJ2-3 TRBV7-3 NA NA CASSPSFSDTQYF TGTGCCAGCAGCCCCTCTTTCTCAGATACGCAGTATTTT
TRBJ2-1 TRBV30 NA TRBD2 CALSGGAYNEQFF TGTGCCTTAAGCGGGGGGGCCTACAATGAGCAGTTCTTC
TRBJ2-3 TRBV5-6 few TRBD2 CASSQTSGADTQYF TGTGCCAGCAGCCAGACTAGCGGGGCAGATACGCAGTATTTT
TRBJ2-1 TRBV29-1 NA NA CSVKNRVNYNEQFF TGCAGCGTAAAAAACAGGGTGAACTACAATGAGCAGTTCTTC
TRBJ1-6 TRBV30 many TRBD1 CAWSAETGGYSPLHF TGTGCCTGGAGTGCCGAGACAGGGGGTTATTCACCCCTCCACTTT
TRBJ1-1 TRBV7-2 NA TRBD1 CASSLEGAYTEAFF TGTGCCAGCAGCTTAGAGGGGGCGTACACTGAAGCTTTCTTT
TRBJ1-1 TRBV5-6 NA NA CASSFGNTEAFF TGTGCCAGCAGCTTCGGGAACACTGAAGCTTTCTTT
TRBJ2-7 TRBV4-1 NA TRBD1 CASSRSQGQSSYEQYF TGCGCCAGCAGCCGCTCACAGGGGCAAAGCTCCTACGAGCAGTACTTC
TRBJ2-7 TRBV18 once TRBD1 CASLDRGGSYEQYF TGTGCCAGCCTGGACAGGGGGGGCTCCTACGAGCAGTACTTC
TRBJ2-5 TRBV5-4 NA NA CARTGKETQYF TGTGCCAGGACAGGTAAAGAGACCCAGTACTTC
TRBJ2-3 TRBV4-2 NA NA CASSQDYPDTQYF TGTGCCAGCAGCCAAGACTACCCAGATACGCAGTATTTT
TRBJ2-7 TRBV5-1 NA TRBD2 CASSLVRGSSYEQYF TGCGCCAGCAGCTTGGTGCGGGGGTCCTCCTACGAGCAGTACTTC
TRBJ1-5 TRBV6-4 NA NA CASSDSAGDQPQHF TGTGCCAGCAGTGACTCGGCAGGGGATCAGCCCCAGCATTTT
TRBJ2-5 TRBV5-3 NA NA CARCPRPGDEETQYF TGTGCCAGATGTCCAAGGCCGGGGGACGAAGAGACCCAGTACTTC
TRBJ2-5 TRBV11-2 NA NA CASSFSSNGETQYF TGTGCCAGCAGCTTTTCTAGCAATGGGGAGACCCAGTACTTC
TRBJ1-2 TRBV3-1/TRBV3-2 NA TRBD1 CASSRTGNYGYTF TGTGCCAGCAGCCGGACAGGGAACTATGGCTACACCTTC
TRBJ1-3 TRBV30 NA NA CAWSVQGPSSGNTIYF TGTGCCTGGAGTGTACAGGGTCCTTCCTCTGGAAACACCATATATTTT
TRBJ1-6 TRBV11-2 NA NA CASSLNRVSPLHF TGTGCCAGCAGCTTGAACAGGGTTTCACCCCTCCACTTT
TRBJ1-2 TRBV3-1/TRBV3-2 NA NA CASMGGANYGYTF TGTGCCAGCATGGGGGGAGCTAACTATGGCTACACCTTC
TRBJ1-2 TRBV5-1 NA NA CASSPTTNYGYTF TGCGCCAGCAGCCCGACAACTAACTATGGCTACACCTTC
TRBJ2-7 TRBV19 NA TRBD1 CASRPRGQGGEQYF TGTGCCAGTAGACCGAGGGGACAGGGAGGCGAGCAGTACTTC
TRBJ2-6 TRBV7-9 NA NA CASSFLTGRGDSGANVLTF TGTGCCAGCAGCTTTCTCACAGGCAGGGGGGACTCTGGGGCCAACGTCCTGACTTTC
TRBJ2-3 TRBV4-1 few NA CASSQALNTDTQYF TGCGCCAGCAGCCAAGCCCTAAACACAGATACGCAGTATTTT
TRBJ2-1 TRBV19 many NA CASSIGPLEGNEQFF TGTGCCAGTAGTATAGGACCATTGGAGGGCAATGAGCAGTTCTTC
TRBJ1-5 TRBV20-1 NA NA CSASSGDQQPQHF TGCAGTGCTAGTTCCGGGGATCAACAGCCCCAGCATTTT
TRBJ1-5 TRBV2 NA NA CAIREVENQPQHF TGTGCCATACGAGAGGTGGAGAATCAGCCCCAGCATTTT
TRBJ2-1 TRBV5-1 NA TRBD2 CASSLAGLAGYNEQFF TGCGCCAGCAGCTTGGCCGGACTAGCGGGCTACAATGAGCAGTTCTTC
TRBJ2-3 TRBV18 NA NA CASSSGVTDTQYF TGTGCCAGCTCATCGGGGGTCACAGATACGCAGTATTTT
TRBJ1-1 TRBV18 NA TRBD1 CASYPGGQLNTEAFF TGTGCCAGCTACCCAGGGGGACAGCTGAACACTGAAGCTTTCTTT
TRBJ2-7 TRBV7-8 NA NA CASSLVPRTVYEQYF TGTGCCAGCAGCTTAGTCCCCCGGACAGTCTACGAGCAGTACTTC
TRBJ1-6 TRBV19 NA NA CASSTEGQGNSPLHF TGTGCCAGTAGTACAGAGGGGCAGGGTAATTCACCCCTCCACTTT
TRBJ2-3 TRBV3-1/TRBV3-2 once TRBD2 CASSPGTRVTDTQYF TGTGCCAGCAGCCCCGGGACTAGAGTCACAGATACGCAGTATTTT
TRBJ1-2 TRBV27 once NA CASKTLTGTNYGYTF TGTGCCAGCAAAACCCTGACAGGAACTAACTATGGCTACACCTTC
TRBJ2-6 TRBV19 NA NA CASNEGVNNVLTF TGTGCCAGTAATGAGGGGGTAAACAACGTCCTGACTTTC
TRBJ2-7 TRBV27 NA NA CASSQRPSGYERYYEQYF TGTGCCAGCAGTCAGCGGCCATCCGGGTATGAGCGGTACTACGAGCAGTACTTC
TRBJ1-2 TRBV28 once NA CASSLDRNYGYTF TGTGCCAGCAGTTTAGACAGGAACTATGGCTACACCTTC
TRBJ2-5 TRBV19 few NA CARDTPQEPQYF TGTGCCAGGGACACCCCCCAAGAGCCCCAGTACTTC
TRBJ2-1 TRBV29-1 NA NA CSVEVGRGGAYNEQFF TGCAGCGTTGAAGTAGGTAGAGGGGGGGCCTACAATGAGCAGTTCTTC
TRBJ1-1 TRBV18 NA NA CASSPQGRGWDTEAFF TGTGCCAGCTCACCACAGGGCAGGGGCTGGGACACTGAAGCTTTCTTT